A single sample gave rise to the 8 T cell receptor beta chains below, sequenced in a study of human T cells and chemical hapten exposure. Time point meaning: pre-sensitization, week 0. Stated treatment: therapeutic diphenylcyclopropenone sensitization with weekly scalp DPC. Someone pulled total RNA out of unfractionated whole blood. One entry per CDR3 protein results from TCRdb running MiXCR on the RACE reads. The sample lists roughly 56,000 distinct CDR3 sequences, about 9.6% occurring once. The specimen comprised whole blood, sampled in connection with sensitization to the hapten diphenylcyclopropenone (DPC). All receptors come from a woman aged 25 to 39 with alopecia areata. Some clones in this sample may be carry-over from other donors' samples.

This sequence joins TRBV7-2 and TRBJ2-3; 7 positions match TRBD2. With V trimmed by 3 bases and J by 4 bases, 13 bases remained unmatched. There are 17 residues in the CDR3. Germline V gene lookup returns CDR1 SGHTA and CDR2 FQGNSA. The CDR3 DNA reads as TGTGCCAGCAGCTTGATAGGTCTAGCGGTTTCCCCAGATACGCAGTATTTT. It is translated as CASSLIGLAVSPDTQYF.

This chain joins TRBV18 and TRBJ1-1, with D unclear. There are 13 residues in the CDR3. Germline V gives CDR1 KGHSH, CDR2 LQKENI. V gave up 3 bases and J gave up 3 bases, with 8 bases separating them. The CDR3 DNA reads TGTGCCAGCTCACCCGGCGAAGACACTGAAGCTTTCTTT. It yields the protein CASSPGEDTEAFF.

The chain uses TRBV7-7 and TRBJ2-6; 7 nucleotides match TRBD1. Germline-derived CDR1 and CDR2 are SSHAT and FNYEAQ (reference sequence). The CDR3 has 17 residues. V trimming: 5 bases; J trimming: 2 bases; junction bases outside the gene matches: 9. In DNA, the CDR3 is TGTGCCAGCAGCCCAGATGCGACAGGGACTGGGGCCAACGTCCTGACTTTC. Its protein is CASSPDATGTGANVLTF.

There are many counts of this clonotype. CDR3 residues: CASSGGQNTEAFF. Written as DNA, the CDR3 is TGTGCCAGCTCAGGGGGTCAGAACACTGAAGCTTTCTTT. The chain carries TRBV18 and TRBJ1-1; maybe TRBD1 (5 bases). Between the trimmed V and J ends, which lost 5 bases and 1 base, there was a span of 8 bases. The germline V gene has CDR1 KGHSH and CDR2 LQKENI. This CDR3 comprises 13 residues.

The rearrangement links TRBV6-6 to TRBJ1-4, with TRBD1 matching 8 bases. Germline CDR1 reads MNHNY; CDR2 reads SVGAGI (reference sequence). After removal of 6 bases from V and 8 bases from J, the junction contained 8 bases not matched to a gene. The CDR3 runs to 14 residues. This chain's CDR3 is CASSSGQGREKLFF. CDR3 nucleotides: TGTGCCAGCAGCTCTGGACAGGGTAGAGAAAAACTGTTTTTT.

CDR3 bases: TGTGCCAGCAGCTTCAGGGGGCGGGATACGCAGTATTTT. This encodes CASSFRGRDTQYF. The chain joins TRBV7-8 to TRBJ2-3; 8 nucleotides align to TRBD1. The germline V gene has CDR1 SGHVS and CDR2 FQNEAQ. The CDR3 contains 13 residues. V was pared by 3 bases and J by 6 bases, with 2 bases of the junction left unmatched.

The chain joins TRBV11-2 to TRBJ2-3; possible D gene TRBD2, 6 bases. CDR1 is SGHAT, CDR2 FQNNGV, per germline. The CDR3 consists of 17 residues. The ends were cut back, 5 bases at V and 0 bases at J, with 18 bases in the middle. CDR3 amino acids: CASSGRLEGFSTDTQYF. CDR3 DNA: TGTGCCAGCAGCGGGCGGTTGGAGGGGTTCAGCACAGATACGCAGTATTTT.

This clonotype occurred many times. The V and J genes are TRBV6-1 and TRBJ2-7, with D possibly matching TRBD1 (5 bases). Germline V gene sequence: CDR1 MNHNS, CDR2 SASEGT. The CDR3 totals 11 residues. Deletions cut 5 bases from V and 5 bases from J, with 7 bases between. The CDR3 region has the DNA TGTGCCAGCAGTTTAGGGGACGAGCAGTACTTC. This sequence encodes CASSLGDEQYF.